The source of this T cell receptor (beta chain) is a study of blood T cell repertoires in COVID-19. The overall study: Sources were T cells, B-cell-depleted T cells, or PBMCs; the material itself was cDNA or gDNA.

V was shortened by 5 bases and J by 7 bases, with 18 bases between the two germline ends. CDR1 GTSNPN and CDR2 SVGIG come from the germline V gene (reference sequence). The length of the CDR3 is 13 residues. Authors' data handling: Estimated nucleated cell counts came from reference gene primer amplification. Assay used: immunoSEQ multiplex PCR; TCRdb lists only in-frame clones, some missing. V, J and clone size were drawn from that table, and D and trimming were deduced from the DNA. The repertoire consists of approximately 230,000 clones, with around 89% occurring once and the leading ten covering around 4%. Enrolled through a virtual design, the participants were between 18 and 89 years of age and came from some 26 US areas. Donors in Cohort 3 counted as recovered after two negative PCRs, clearance, or symptom resolution.

The sequence was obtained from a woman between 25 and 40 years old who had recovered from COVID-19. Sequencing was performed on PBMCs or T cells enriched from blood (not recorded which). The chain is built from TRBV30 and TRBJ2-7; D is unclear. CDR3 nucleotides: TGTGCCTGGGAATCGGGTCTATCATGGGAGCAGTACTTC. Its translation: CAWESGLSWEQYF.